This T cell receptor beta chain was sequenced in a study of blood T cells in healthy people across ages. Overall study context: In model experiments, template switching was able to capture about one barcoded beta molecule for every two T cells that were present. Findings and limits, study-wide: It was held that the diversity estimates obtained from one million T cells were underestimates.

This clonotype was picked up a small number of times. The antigen is not known. Per germline, CDR1 SGHTA and CDR2 FQGTGA. Trimming took 5 bases from V and 12 from J; bases not matched to a gene: 17. CDR3 length equals 16 residues. The authors ran a second PCR of about 6 to 11 cycles using a sample-barcoded 5' primer and a J-beta primer mix. Each CDR3 protein is one row after TCRdb ran MiXCR on the 5' RACE reads. The sample holds 550,000 to 700,000 distinct CDR3 sequences; approximately 27% are singletons and the top ten take around 18%. Donation came from healthy Caucasian individuals in Russia who were aged about 6 to 95. Donors gave roughly 10 milliliters of peripheral blood apiece.

The rearrangement uses TRBV7-3 and TRBJ2-1, with 9 bases matching TRBD2. Material: blood. The source of this sequence is a woman between 65 and 79 years old in good health. The DNA of the CDR3 is TGTGCCAGCAGCCCCCATTGGAGCGGGAGGCTGGGAGGGCAGTTCTTC. Amino acid sequence: CASSPHWSGRLGGQFF.